The present entry profiles one T cell receptor beta chain with its context. This sample stems from a study of blood T cell repertoires in COVID-19. Assay: immunoSEQ multiplex PCR; the TCRdb copy retains only in-frame clones and omits some. This sample carries 250,000 or so clones, over 80% of them seen once, and the ten largest clones take around 6.5%. The CDR3 consists of 13 residues. With 11 bases clipped from V and 1 base from J, the junction kept 7 bases outside the gene matches. The germline V gene encodes CDR1 MNHEY and CDR2 SVGAGI. V is TRBV6-5 and J is TRBJ2-5; 7 bases line up with TRBD2. The source material was peripheral blood. The origin of this receptor is a woman aged 60-75 years with active or convalescent COVID-19. CDR3 in DNA: TGTGCCGGCCGCCTAGCGGCCCAAGAGACCCAGTACTTC. Protein sequence: CAGRLAAQETQYF.